Below are 29 T cell receptor beta chains sequenced from a single sample in a study of CD8+CD57+ T cells in acquired aplastic anemia. CDR3 and TCR beta VDJ profiling relied on a genomic DNA template. Each CDR3 protein gets one entry after TCRdb re-called the reads with MiXCR. The repertoire holds roughly 220,000 distinct CDR3 sequences, around three fifths seen once, with about three fifths in the top ten. Patients chosen for sequencing had shown CD8+CD57+ cell expansion by flow cytometry. Sequenced material: sorted CD4+, CD8+, or CD8+CD57+ T cells (not recorded which) from PBMCs. The origin of the receptors is a human donor with aplastic anemia.

This chain uses TRBV20-1 with TRBJ1-6; 9 nucleotides match TRBD1. The CDR3 loop spans 15 amino acids. Losses at the gene ends were 4 bases for V and 10 bases for J; bases not matched to a gene: 11. Germline CDR1 and CDR2: DFQATT and SNEGSKA (reference sequence). The CDR3: CSATGQGRRVSPLHF. CDR3 in DNA: TGCAGTGCTACCGGACAGGGGAGACGGGTATCACCCCTCCACTTT.

This clonotype was seen many times. The rearrangement uses TRBV9 and TRBJ1-2; the D is unclear. Germline V gene lookup returns CDR1 SGDLS and CDR2 YYNGEE. The CDR3 loop spans 13 amino acids. V gave up 0 bases and J gave up 2 bases, with 5 bases separating them. CDR3 residues: CASSVESNYGYTF. The CDR3 DNA is TGTGCCAGCAGCGTAGAGTCAAACTATGGCTACACCTTC.

The J gene is TRBJ2-7, the V gene TRBV7-8; the D call may be TRBD1 or TRBD2 (5 bases each). Germline values: CDR1 SGHVS, CDR2 FQNEAQ. Trimming took off 5 bases at V and 2 bases at J, with 13 bases between the two ends. The CDR3 loop spans 14 amino acids. CDR3 in amino acids: CASSPGAGPYEQYF. The CDR3 DNA reads TGTGCCAGCAGCCCCGGGGCAGGGCCCTACGAGCAGTACTTC.

The rearrangement links TRBV7-9 to TRBJ1-6; possibly TRBD1 for D (6 bases). The CDR3 contains 16 residues. Germline V gene sequence: CDR1 SEHNR, CDR2 FQNEAQ (reference sequence). The ends were cut back, 3 bases at V and 0 bases at J, with 9 bases in the middle. In DNA form, the CDR3 reads TGTGCCAGCAGCTTTCAGGGGAGCTCCTATAATTCACCCCTCCACTTT. Translated, it gives CASSFQGSSYNSPLHF.

This chain links TRBV5-1 with TRBJ2-3, with a weak D call TRBD2 (5 bases). Trimming stripped 4 bases from V and 6 bases from J, with 9 bases between. The CDR3 runs to 12 residues. The germline V gene has CDR1 SGHRS and CDR2 YFSETQ. This chain's CDR3 is CASSTLGDTQYF. The CDR3 DNA follows: TGCGCCAGCAGCACACTAGGGGATACGCAGTATTTT.

This CDR3 is CSASTSGTYEQYF. The CDR3 DNA reads TGCAGTGCTTCAACTAGCGGAACTTACGAGCAGTACTTC. The chain combines TRBV20-1 with TRBJ2-7; 8 bases match TRBD2. The CDR3 is made up of 13 amino acids. The trim removed 5 bases at V and 4 bases at J, leaving 7 bases unmatched. Germline-derived CDR1 and CDR2 are DFQATT and SNEGSKA (reference sequence).

In DNA form, the CDR3 reads TGTGCCACCAGCAGATCGGGGGGACAGGGCAGTGAAAAACTGTTTTTT. It translates to CATSRSGGQGSEKLFF. This chain joins TRBV15 and TRBJ1-4; 9 positions agree with TRBD1. The germline V gene encodes CDR1 LNHNV and CDR2 YYDKDF (reference sequence). The CDR3 totals 16 residues. Unmatched junction bases numbered 8, after V lost 2 bases and J lost 7 bases.

This clonotype was counted only a few times. Since no conserved phenylalanine or tryptophan closes the CDR3, a read error is the likely cause. V gene TRBV7-9 combines with J gene TRBJ2-7, with 9 bases matching TRBD2. After removal of 7 bases from V and 5 bases from J, the junction contained 12 bases not matched to a gene. This CDR3 contains 15 residues. Per germline, CDR1 SEHNR and CDR2 FQNEAQ (reference sequence). For the CDR3, the DNA is TGTGCCAGCACCCCTCGCGGGGGGGCCGTGCACGAGCAGTACTCC. This codes for CASTPRGGAVHEQYS.

This chain connects TRBV5-1 to TRBJ2-7; 8 bases fit TRBD1. Trimming took 4 bases from V and 0 from J; bases not matched to a gene: 9. Germline V CDR1 and CDR2: SGHRS, YFSETQ. This CDR3 comprises 16 residues. The CDR3 coding sequence is TGCGCCAGCAGCCAAGAGTCGACAGGGGTCTCCTACGAGCAGTACTTC. Translation: CASSQESTGVSYEQYF. The full variable domain, in which reference TRBV5-1 and TRBJ2-7 provide the parts outside the CDR3, is KAGVTQTPRYLIKTRGQQVTLSCSPISGHRSVSWYQQTPGQGLQFLFEYFSETQRNKGNFPGRFSGRQFSNSRSEMNVSTLELGDSALYLCASSQESTGVSYEQYFGPGTRLTVT.

The chain links TRBV5-1 to TRBJ1-1, with D possibly being TRBD1 (6 bases). V was clipped by 5 bases and J by 6 bases, with 14 bases between them. The CDR3 is 13 residues long. CDR1 and CDR2 (germline): SGHRS, YFSETQ. Written as DNA, the CDR3 is TGCGCCAGCAGTCGTACAGGGTACGCTGAAGCTTTCTTT. It specifies CASSRTGYAEAFF.

This rearrangement joins TRBV20-1 to TRBJ1-5; TRBD1 matches 7 bases. CDR3 length: 13 amino acids. Looked up from germline, CDR1 is DFQATT and CDR2 is SNEGSKA (reference sequence). V lost 3 bases and J lost 4; bases outside the gene matches: 3. The CDR3 DNA follows: TGCAGTGCTAGGGTACAGGGGAATCAGCCCCAGCATTTT. Its translation: CSARVQGNQPQHF.

The chain recombines TRBV7-9 with TRBJ2-7; possible D gene TRBD2, 7 bases. Judging by the DNA end, TRBJ2-5 fits better; the J call may be wrong. The CDR3 covers 16 residues. Germline values: CDR1 SEHNR, CDR2 FQNEAQ (reference sequence). The CDR3 DNA reads as TGTGCCAGCAGCCGTGGGGGGGCAGGGAGGCAAGAGACCCAGTACTTC. Translating it yields CASSRGGAGRQETQYF.

This clonotype was found a few times. For the CDR3, the DNA is TGTGCCAGTAGTCCAAGGGACAGGGATGGCTACACCTTC. It encodes CASSPRDRDGYTF. The chain recombines TRBV19 with TRBJ1-2, with 9 bases identical to TRBD1. V lost 5 bases to trimming and J lost 6 bases; unmatched junction nucleotides: 4. This CDR3 spans 13 amino acids. Germline V lookup: CDR1 LNHDA, CDR2 SQIVND (reference sequence). The full variable domain, its missing parts supplied by reference TRBV19 and TRBJ1-2, is DGGITQSPKYLFRKEGQNVTLSCEQNLNHDAMYWYRQDPGQGLRLIYYSQIVNDFQKGDIAEGYSVSREKKESFPLTVTSAQKNPTAFYLCASSPRDRDGYTFGSGTRLTVV.

The V and J genes are TRBV5-8 and TRBJ1-4; the match to TRBD1 covers 10 bases. With 0 bases clipped from V and 7 bases from J, the junction kept 6 bases outside the gene matches. The CDR3 is 16 residues long. CDR1 is SGHTS and CDR2 is YDEGEE in the germline V gene. The CDR3 DNA reads TGTGCCAGCAGCTTGGGGAGGACAGGGGGAGGTGAAAAACTGTTTTTT. This sequence encodes CASSLGRTGGGEKLFF.

This clonotype was counted once. Here the CDR3 reads CASSLTPQTEAFF. CDR3 DNA sequence: TGTGCCAGCAGTTTAACCCCCCAAACTGAAGCTTTCTTT. The chain employs TRBV12-3 or TRBV12-4 and TRBJ1-1; D gene uncertain. Trimming removed 2 bases from V and 5 bases from J, with 9 bases in between. This CDR3 has 13 residues.

The chain recombines TRBV7-3 with TRBJ2-2, with a possible D match to TRBD2 (6 bases). V shed 5 bases and J shed 4 bases, with 8 bases lying between them. Germline V gene sequence: CDR1 SGHTA, CDR2 FQGTGA. The CDR3 totals 13 residues. The chain's CDR3 is CASSPLATGELFF. Written as DNA, the CDR3 is TGTGCCAGCAGCCCACTAGCCACCGGGGAGCTGTTTTTT. The complete variable domain, with remaining parts taken from reference TRBV7-3 and TRBJ2-2, reads GAGVSQTPSNKVTEKGKYVELRCDPISGHTALYWYRQSLGQGPEFLIYFQGTGAADDSGLPNDRFFAVRPEGSVSTLKIQRTERGDSAVYLCASSPLATGELFFGEGSRLTVL.

This chain links TRBV19 with TRBJ1-6; D gene unclear. CDR1 is LNHDA, CDR2 SQIVND, per germline (reference sequence). Trimming stripped 3 bases from V and 6 bases from J, with 9 bases between. The CDR3 contains 14 residues. CDR3 loop: CASSMGRPNSPLHF. The CDR3 DNA follows: TGTGCCAGTAGTATGGGCAGACCTAATTCACCCCTCCACTTT.

The chain links TRBV20-1 to TRBJ1-1, with 8 positions matching TRBD1. V was pared by 5 bases and J by 4 bases, with 3 bases of the junction left unmatched. CDR1 is DFQATT, CDR2 SNEGSKA, per germline (reference sequence). CDR3 size: 12 residues. The CDR3 DNA sequence: TGCAGTGCTCCAGACAGGGGCACTGAAGCTTTCTTT. Its translation is CSAPDRGTEAFF.

V gene TRBV7-9 combines with J gene TRBJ2-3; TRBD2 is a possible D gene (6 bases). In germline, CDR1 is SEHNR, CDR2 FQNEAQ (reference sequence). Trimming took 8 bases from V and 0 from J, leaving 9 bases between them. This CDR3 is built from 13 residues. CDR3 loop: CASRERSTDTQYF. CDR3 coding DNA: TGTGCCAGCCGGGAGCGTAGCACAGATACGCAGTATTTT.

In regard to this clonotype: Since no conserved phenylalanine or tryptophan closes the CDR3, a read error is the likely cause. V is TRBV7-2 and J is TRBJ2-7, with D perhaps matching TRBD2 (7 bases). This CDR3 is 15 amino acids long. Germline lookup yields CDR1 SGHTA and CDR2 FQGNSA. CDR3 in amino acids: CGSSLAKGGTYEQYC. In nucleotides, the CDR3 is TGTGGCAGCAGCTTAGCGAAGGGGGGGACGTACGAGCAGTACTGC.

V gene TRBV11-2 combines with J gene TRBJ2-3; 8 bases are shared with TRBD2. Germline V lookup: CDR1 SGHAT, CDR2 FQNNGV. There are 17 residues in the CDR3. With 1 base clipped from V and 3 bases from J, the junction kept 9 bases outside the gene matches. CDR3 protein: CASSLGGLTGGTDTQYF. CDR3 DNA sequence: TGTGCCAGCAGCTTAGGAGGACTAACGGGAGGGACAGATACGCAGTATTTT.

The chain uses TRBV7-3 and TRBJ2-2, with D perhaps matching TRBD2 (6 bases). Germline V gene lookup returns CDR1 SGHTA and CDR2 FQGTGA. V lost 4 bases and J 5 bases, leaving 8 bases between the germline ends. The CDR3 loop spans 13 amino acids. DNA of the CDR3: TGTGCCAGCAGCTCGGACTATACCGGGGAGCTGTTTTTT. It specifies CASSSDYTGELFF.

The chain combines TRBV5-4 with TRBJ2-7, with 8 bases that match TRBD1. J was trimmed by 5 bases and V by 4 bases; bases with no gene match: 8. Germline V gene lookup returns CDR1 SGHNT and CDR2 YYREEE (reference sequence). This CDR3 comprises 14 residues. In DNA, the CDR3 is TGTGCCAGCAGCCCCTGGACAGGGTTCGACGAGCAGTACTTC. It encodes CASSPWTGFDEQYF.

The V and J genes are TRBV7-2 and TRBJ2-1; 8 bases map to TRBD2. Germline-derived CDR1 and CDR2 are SGHTA and FQGNSA. The CDR3 contains 12 residues. Unmatched junction bases numbered 9, after V lost 5 bases and J lost 15 bases. CDR3 amino acids: CASSVNAGGVFF. In nucleotides, the CDR3 is TGTGCCAGCAGCGTCAACGCGGGAGGCGTGTTCTTC.

This clonotype has a handful of counts. The CDR3 bases are TGTGCCACCAGCAGCTCCAGGTCGGGACAGGGGGCAGAGACTGAAGCTTTCTTT. This translates into CATSSSRSGQGAETEAFF. The V call is TRBV15, the J call TRBJ1-1, with TRBD1 identical over 12 bases. The length of the CDR3 is 18 residues. V lost 3 bases to trimming and J lost 5 bases; unmatched junction nucleotides: 13. The germline CDR1 and CDR2 sequences are LNHNV and YYDKDF (reference sequence).

Worth noting for this clonotype: Germline and junction disagree at one end, which may indicate a read error. This chain links TRBV5-1 with TRBJ1-2; 9 bases line up with TRBD1. There are 13 residues in the CDR3. The germline gives CDR1 SGHRS, CDR2 YFSETQ. Written as DNA, the CDR3 is TGCGCCAGCAGAGGACAGGGGCGTTATGGCTACACCTTT. This translates into CASRGQGRYGYTF.

V usage is TRBV24-1 and J usage is TRBJ2-1; weak D call: TRBD2 (6 bases). This CDR3 is 15 amino acids long. Germline V gives CDR1 KGHDR, CDR2 SFDVKD. V lost 3 bases, J lost 4 bases, and 12 bases lay in between. The chain's CDR3 is CATSDPSEGYNEQFF. In DNA, the CDR3 is TGTGCCACCAGTGATCCTAGCGAGGGGTACAATGAGCAGTTCTTC.

The chain recombines TRBV11-2 with TRBJ1-2, with TRBD1 matching 8 bases. Germline CDR1 SGHAT, CDR2 FQNNGV. After removal of 1 base from V and 6 bases from J, the junction contained 10 bases not matched to a gene. The CDR3 is 16 amino acids. The CDR3 region is CASSLVQQGVYNGYTF. The CDR3 bases are TGTGCCAGCAGCTTAGTCCAACAGGGGGTATACAATGGCTACACCTTC.

This clonotype appeared many times. One end of the junction varies from germline; a read error may be responsible. This chain uses TRBV10-1 with TRBJ2-6; D call uncertain. CDR3 size: 13 residues. Germline CDR1 reads WNHNN; CDR2 reads SYGVQD (reference sequence). CDR3 in DNA: TGCGCCATCAGTAATACTGGGGCCAACGTCCTGACTTTC. This codes for CAISNTGANVLTF.